This record covers a single TCR beta chain. The data stem from a study of T cell changes during pregnancy in multiple sclerosis. Clones were read by immunoSEQ multiplex PCR, and TCRdb kept only the in-frame ones, dropping some. The table records under 45,000 clones, approximately 94% of them present only once. CDR3 length equals 15 residues. Germline CDR1 reads SGHVS; CDR2 reads FNYEAQ. The V gene lost 1 base and the J gene lost 5 bases, with 11 bases spanning the gap. This TCR derives from a female donor with multiple sclerosis, enrolled in a pregnancy study. The chain joins TRBV7-6 to TRBJ2-2; a possible D gene is TRBD2 (6 bases). Material: CD4+ T cells from peripheral blood mononuclear cells, obtained after pregnancy. CDR3 bases: TGTGCCAGCAGCTTAGTTTACGGGGGAACCGGGGAGCTGTTTTTT. Amino acids: CASSLVYGGTGELFF.